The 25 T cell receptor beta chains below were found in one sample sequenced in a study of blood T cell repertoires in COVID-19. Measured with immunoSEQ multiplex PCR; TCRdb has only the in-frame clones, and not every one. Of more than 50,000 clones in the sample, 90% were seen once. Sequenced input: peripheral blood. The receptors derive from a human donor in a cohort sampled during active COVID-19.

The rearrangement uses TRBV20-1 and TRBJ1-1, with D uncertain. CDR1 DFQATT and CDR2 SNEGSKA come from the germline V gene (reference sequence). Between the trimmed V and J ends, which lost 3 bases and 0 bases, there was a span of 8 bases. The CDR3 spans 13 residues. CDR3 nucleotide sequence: TGCAGTGCTAGTCGAACGGTGAACACTGAAGCTTTCTTT. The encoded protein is CSASRTVNTEAFF.

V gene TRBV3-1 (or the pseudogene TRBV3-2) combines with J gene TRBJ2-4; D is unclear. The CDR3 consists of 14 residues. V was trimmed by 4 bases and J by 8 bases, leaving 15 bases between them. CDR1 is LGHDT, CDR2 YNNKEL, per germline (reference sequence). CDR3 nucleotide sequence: TGTGCCAGCAGCCGAGACTCCTCGTCGGACATTCAGTACTTC. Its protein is CASSRDSSSDIQYF.

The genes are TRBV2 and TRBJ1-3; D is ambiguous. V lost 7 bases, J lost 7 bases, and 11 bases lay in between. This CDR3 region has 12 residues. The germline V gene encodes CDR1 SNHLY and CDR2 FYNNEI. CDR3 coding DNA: TGTGCCAGCAAAGGGCCGGGGAACACCATATATTTT. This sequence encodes CASKGPGNTIYF.

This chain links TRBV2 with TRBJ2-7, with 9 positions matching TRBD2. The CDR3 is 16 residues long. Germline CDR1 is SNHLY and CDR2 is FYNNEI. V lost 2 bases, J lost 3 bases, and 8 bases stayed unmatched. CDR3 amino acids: CASSEYLGGRDYEQYF. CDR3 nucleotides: TGTGCCAGCAGTGAATACCTGGGCGGGAGGGACTACGAGCAGTACTTC. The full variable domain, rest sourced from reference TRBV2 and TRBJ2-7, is EPEVTQTPSHQVTQMGQEVILRCVPISNHLYFYWYRQILGQKVEFLVSFYNNEISEKSEIFDDQFSVERPDGSNFTLKIRSTKLEDSAMYFCASSEYLGGRDYEQYFGPGTRLTVT.

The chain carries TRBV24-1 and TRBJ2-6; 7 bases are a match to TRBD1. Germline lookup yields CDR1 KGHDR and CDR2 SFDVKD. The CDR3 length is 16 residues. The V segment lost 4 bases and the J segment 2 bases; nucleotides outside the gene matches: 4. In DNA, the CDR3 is TGTGCCACCAGTGACTCTGACAGGGCTGGGGCCAACGTCCTGACTTTC. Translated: CATSDSDRAGANVLTF.

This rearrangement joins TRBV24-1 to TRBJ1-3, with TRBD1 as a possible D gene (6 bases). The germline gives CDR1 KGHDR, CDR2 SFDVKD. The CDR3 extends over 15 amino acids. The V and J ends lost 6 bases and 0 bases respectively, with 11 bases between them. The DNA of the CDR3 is TGTGCCACCAGTTCGGCAGGGGACTCTGGAAACACCATATATTTT. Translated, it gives CATSSAGDSGNTIYF.

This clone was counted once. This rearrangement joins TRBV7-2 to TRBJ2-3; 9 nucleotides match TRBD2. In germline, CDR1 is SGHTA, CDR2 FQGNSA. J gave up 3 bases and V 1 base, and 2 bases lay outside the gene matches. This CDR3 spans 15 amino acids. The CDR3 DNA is TGTGCCAGCAGCTTAGATAGCGGGGGTACAGATACGCAGTATTTT. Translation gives CASSLDSGGTDTQYF.

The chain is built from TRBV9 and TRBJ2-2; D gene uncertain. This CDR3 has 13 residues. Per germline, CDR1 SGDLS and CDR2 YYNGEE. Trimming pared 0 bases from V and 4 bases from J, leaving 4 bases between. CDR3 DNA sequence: TGTGCCAGCAGCGTAGACAGCACCGGGGAGCTGTTTTTT. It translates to CASSVDSTGELFF.

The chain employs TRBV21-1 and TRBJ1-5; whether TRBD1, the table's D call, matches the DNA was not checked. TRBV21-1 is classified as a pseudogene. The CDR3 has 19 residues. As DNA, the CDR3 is TGTGCCAGCAGCAAAGTTGCGCCCAGGGGCCGTCTTTCCAATCAGCCCCAGCATTTT. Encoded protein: CASSKVAPRGRLSNQPQHF.

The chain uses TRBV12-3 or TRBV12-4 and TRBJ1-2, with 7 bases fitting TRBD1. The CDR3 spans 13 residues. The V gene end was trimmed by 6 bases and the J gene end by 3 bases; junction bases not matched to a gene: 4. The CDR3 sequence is CASRADRDYGYTF. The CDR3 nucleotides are TGTGCCAGCAGGGCTGACAGGGACTATGGCTACACCTTC.

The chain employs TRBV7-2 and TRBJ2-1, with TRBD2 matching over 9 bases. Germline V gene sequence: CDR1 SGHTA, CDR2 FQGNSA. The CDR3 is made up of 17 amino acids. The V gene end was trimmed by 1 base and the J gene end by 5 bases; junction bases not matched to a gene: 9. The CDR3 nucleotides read TGTGCCAGCAGCTTAGTCAGCGGGGGGTTCGGCCACAATGAGCAGTTCTTC. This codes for CASSLVSGGFGHNEQFF.

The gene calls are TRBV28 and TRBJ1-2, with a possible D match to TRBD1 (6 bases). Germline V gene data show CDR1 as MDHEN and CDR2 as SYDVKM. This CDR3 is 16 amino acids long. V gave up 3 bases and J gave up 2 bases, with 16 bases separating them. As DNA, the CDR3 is TGTGCCAGCAGTTTGAACAGGGAAAGGGAGAACTATGGCTACACCTTC. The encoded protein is CASSLNRERENYGYTF.

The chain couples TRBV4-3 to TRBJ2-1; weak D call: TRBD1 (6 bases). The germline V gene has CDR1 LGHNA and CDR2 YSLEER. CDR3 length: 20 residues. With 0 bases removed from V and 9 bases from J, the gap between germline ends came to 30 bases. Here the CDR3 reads CASSQDDYRRELSEDSEQFF. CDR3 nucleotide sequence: TGCGCCAGCAGCCAAGACGATTATAGACGAGAACTCTCAGAGGACAGTGAGCAGTTCTTC.

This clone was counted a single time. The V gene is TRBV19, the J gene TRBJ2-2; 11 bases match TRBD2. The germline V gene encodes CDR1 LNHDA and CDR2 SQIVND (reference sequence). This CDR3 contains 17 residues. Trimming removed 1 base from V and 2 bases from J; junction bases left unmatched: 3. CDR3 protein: CASSIGGTSGNTGELFF. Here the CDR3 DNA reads TGTGCCAGTAGTATAGGTGGGACTAGCGGAAACACCGGGGAGCTGTTTTTT.

The CDR3 nucleotides are TGTGCCAGCAGTTACTTTTTCACTAGCGGGAGAAATGAGCAGTTCTTC. Protein: CASSYFFTSGRNEQFF. The chain joins TRBV6-2 or TRBV6-3 to TRBJ2-1; 11 nucleotides align to TRBD2. The length of the CDR3 is 16 residues. Trimming at V came to 1 base and at J to 7 bases, leaving 6 bases not matched to a gene. Germline V CDR1 and CDR2: MNHEY, SVGEGT.

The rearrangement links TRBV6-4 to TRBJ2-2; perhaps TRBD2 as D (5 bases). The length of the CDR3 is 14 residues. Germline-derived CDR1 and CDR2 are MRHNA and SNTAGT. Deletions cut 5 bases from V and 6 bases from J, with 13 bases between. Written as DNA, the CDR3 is TGTGCCAGCAGTTGGTATGAGGGATCCGGGGAGCTGTTTTTT. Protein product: CASSWYEGSGELFF.

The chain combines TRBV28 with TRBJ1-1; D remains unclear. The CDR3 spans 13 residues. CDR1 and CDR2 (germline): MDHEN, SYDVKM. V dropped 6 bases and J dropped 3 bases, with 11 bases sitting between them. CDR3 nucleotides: TGTGCCAGCAGCTGGGGAGTCTACACTGAAGCTTTCTTT. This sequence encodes CASSWGVYTEAFF.

The CDR3 bases are TGTGCCTGGGCACGTGGGGGCGCGGGCCCAGGTCAGTACTTC. Translation gives CAWARGGAGPGQYF. J is TRBJ2-4 and V is TRBV30; D might be TRBD1 (6 bases). Trimming pared 5 bases from V and 12 bases from J, leaving 23 bases between. This CDR3 contains 14 residues. Germline values: CDR1 GTSNPN, CDR2 SVGIG (reference sequence).

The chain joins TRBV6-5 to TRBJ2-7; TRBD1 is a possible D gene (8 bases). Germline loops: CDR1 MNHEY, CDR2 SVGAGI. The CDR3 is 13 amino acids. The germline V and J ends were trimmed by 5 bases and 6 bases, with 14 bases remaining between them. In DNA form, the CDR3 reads TGTGCCAGCAGTAAAACAGGGGGGGTCGAGCAGTACTTC. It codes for CASSKTGGVEQYF.

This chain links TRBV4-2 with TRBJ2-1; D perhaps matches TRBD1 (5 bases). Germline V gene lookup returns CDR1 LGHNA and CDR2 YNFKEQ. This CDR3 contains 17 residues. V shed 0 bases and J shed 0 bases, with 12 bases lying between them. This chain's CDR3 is CASSQEGRPSSYNEQFF. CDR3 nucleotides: TGTGCCAGCAGCCAAGAGGGGCGGCCCAGCTCCTACAATGAGCAGTTCTTC.

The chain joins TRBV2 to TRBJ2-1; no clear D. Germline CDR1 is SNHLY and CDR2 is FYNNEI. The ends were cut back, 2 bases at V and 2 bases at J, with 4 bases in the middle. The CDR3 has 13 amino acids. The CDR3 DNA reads TGTGCCAGCAGTGAACAGGCCTACAATGAGCAGTTCTTC. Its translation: CASSEQAYNEQFF.

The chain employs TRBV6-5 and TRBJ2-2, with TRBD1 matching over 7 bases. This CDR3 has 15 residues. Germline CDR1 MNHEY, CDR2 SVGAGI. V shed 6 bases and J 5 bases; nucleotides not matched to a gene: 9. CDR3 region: CASSLSGGDTGELFF. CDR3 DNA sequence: TGTGCCAGCAGCCTCTCAGGGGGAGATACCGGGGAGCTGTTTTTT.

CDR3 in DNA: TGCGCCAGCAGCCAAGATCGGCTAGCGCGCTACAATGAGCAGTTCTTC. Protein sequence: CASSQDRLARYNEQFF. The rearrangement joins TRBV4-1 to TRBJ2-1, with D tentatively TRBD2 (6 bases). V gave up 0 bases and J gave up 3 bases, with 12 bases separating them. CDR1 and CDR2 (germline): MGHRA, YSYEKL. The CDR3 has 16 residues.

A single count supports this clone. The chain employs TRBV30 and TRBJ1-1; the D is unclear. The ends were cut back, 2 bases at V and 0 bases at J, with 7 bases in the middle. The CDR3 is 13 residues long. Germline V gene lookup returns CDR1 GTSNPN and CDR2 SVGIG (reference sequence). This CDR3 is CAWSTGMNTEAFF. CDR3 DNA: TGTGCCTGGAGTACGGGAATGAACACTGAAGCTTTCTTT.

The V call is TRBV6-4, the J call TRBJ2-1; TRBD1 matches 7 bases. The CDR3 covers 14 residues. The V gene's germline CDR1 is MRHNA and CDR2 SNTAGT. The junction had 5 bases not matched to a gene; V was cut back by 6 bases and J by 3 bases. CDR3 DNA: TGTGCCAGCAGAAGACAGGGCAACTACAATGAGCAGTTCTTC. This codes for CASRRQGNYNEQFF.